This record looks at one T cell receptor beta chain sequence and its context. Source study methods: Nucleated cell counts were estimated from reference gene primer amplification. Profiling relied on immunoSEQ multiplex PCR, and the TCRdb table lists in-frame clones only, not all of them. V, J and clone size are those of that table, while D and trimming were read from the DNA. Among 240,000 or so clones listed, around four fifths were seen once. The sample originates from a study of blood T cell repertoires in COVID-19. The overall study: COVID-19 samples collected from the United States, Italy and Spain covered acute and convalescent phases. PBMCs, B-cell-depleted T cells, or T cells were the source of the cDNA or gDNA that made up the material.

The clonotype originates from a woman of 80 years or more with acute or convalescent COVID-19. The sample was peripheral blood.

CDR3 in amino acids: CASSLVFRGRLDSYEQYF. The CDR3 DNA reads TGTGCCAGCAGCTTAGTTTTCAGGGGGAGACTTGATTCCTACGAGCAGTACTTC. The chain uses TRBV7-2 and TRBJ2-7, with 7 bases that match TRBD1. This CDR3 contains 18 residues. CDR1 SGHTA and CDR2 FQGNSA come from the germline V gene. V lost 1 base, J lost 1 base, and 13 bases stayed unmatched. Supplemented by reference TRBV7-2 and TRBJ2-7, the full variable domain reads GAGVSQSPSNKVTEKGKDVELRCDPISGHTALYWYRQSLGQGLEFLIYFQGNSAPDKSGLPSDRFSAERTGGSVSTLTIQRTQQEDSAVYLCASSLVFRGRLDSYEQYFGPGTRLTVT.